This TCR beta chain was retrieved from a study of Tregs in tolerant kidney transplant recipients. The wider study: Sorting of CD4+CD25+CD127- cells followed 3-day belatacept mixed lymphocyte reactions, sometimes with roughly five-day graft donor restimulation.

About this clone itself: The antigen is unknown.

Libraries were prepared by immunoSEQ multiplex PCR; TCRdb keeps only in-frame clonotypes and omits some of them. The sample has 15,000 to 20,000 clones, less than 70% seen once. Sequencing input: Tregs from blood cultured with allogeneic cells. The sequence came from a human donor in good health.

CDR3 loop: CASSRDRGDYEQYF. The DNA for the CDR3 is TGTGCCAGCTCACGGGACAGGGGAGACTACGAGCAGTACTTC. The chain uses TRBV18 and TRBJ2-7, with TRBD1 matching over 10 bases. CDR1 is KGHSH, CDR2 LQKENI, per germline. There are 14 residues in the CDR3. Germline trimming cut 4 bases from V and 3 bases from J; bases unmatched to any gene: 3.